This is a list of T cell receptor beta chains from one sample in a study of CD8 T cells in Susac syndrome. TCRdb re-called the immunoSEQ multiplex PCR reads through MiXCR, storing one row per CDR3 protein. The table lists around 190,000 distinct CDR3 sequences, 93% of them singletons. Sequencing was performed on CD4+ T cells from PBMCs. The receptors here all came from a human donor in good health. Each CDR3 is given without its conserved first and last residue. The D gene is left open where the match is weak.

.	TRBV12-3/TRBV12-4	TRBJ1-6	ASSLGRENSPLH
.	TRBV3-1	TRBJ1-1	ASSHRGTNTEAF
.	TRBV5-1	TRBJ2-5	ASSAGDVETQY
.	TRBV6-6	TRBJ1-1	ASSYKGPETEAF
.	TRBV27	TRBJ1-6	ASSLESGRSPLH
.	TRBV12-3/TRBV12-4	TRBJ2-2	ASRRIRTGELF
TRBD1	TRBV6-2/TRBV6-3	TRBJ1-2	ASSYSHDRAPFRYT
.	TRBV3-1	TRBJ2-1	ASSQVSNEQF
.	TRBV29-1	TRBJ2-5	SVELARQWGETQY
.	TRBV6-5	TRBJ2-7	ASSYWVTGFSYEQY